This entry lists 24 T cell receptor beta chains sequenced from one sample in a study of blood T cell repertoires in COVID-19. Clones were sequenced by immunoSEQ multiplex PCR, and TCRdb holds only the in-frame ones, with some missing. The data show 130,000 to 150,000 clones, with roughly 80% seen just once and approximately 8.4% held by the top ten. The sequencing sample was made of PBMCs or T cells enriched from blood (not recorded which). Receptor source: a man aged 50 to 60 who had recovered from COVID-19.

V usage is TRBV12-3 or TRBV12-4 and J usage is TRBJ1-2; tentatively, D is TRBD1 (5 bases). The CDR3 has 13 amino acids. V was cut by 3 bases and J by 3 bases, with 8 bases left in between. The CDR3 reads CASSFSRDYGYTF. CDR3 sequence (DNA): TGTGCCAGCAGTTTCAGCAGGGACTATGGCTACACCTTC.

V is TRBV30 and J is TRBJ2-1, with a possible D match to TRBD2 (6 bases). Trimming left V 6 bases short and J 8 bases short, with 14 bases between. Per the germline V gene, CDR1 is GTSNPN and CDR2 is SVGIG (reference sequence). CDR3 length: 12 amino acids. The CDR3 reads CACTRDGYEQFF. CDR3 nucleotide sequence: TGTGCCTGTACGCGGGATGGGTATGAGCAGTTCTTC.

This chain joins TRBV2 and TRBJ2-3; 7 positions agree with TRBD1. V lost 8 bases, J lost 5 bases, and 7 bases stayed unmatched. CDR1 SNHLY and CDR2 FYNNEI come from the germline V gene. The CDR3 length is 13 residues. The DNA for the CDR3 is TGTGCCAGCCCTCAGGGGGTCGGAGATACGCAGTATTTT. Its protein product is CASPQGVGDTQYF.

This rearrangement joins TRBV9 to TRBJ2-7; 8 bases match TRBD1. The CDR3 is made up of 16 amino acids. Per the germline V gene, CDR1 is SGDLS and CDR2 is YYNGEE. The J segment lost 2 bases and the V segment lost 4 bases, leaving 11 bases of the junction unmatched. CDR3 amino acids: CASSTGWRQGPYEQYF. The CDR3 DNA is TGTGCCAGCAGCACCGGTTGGAGACAGGGGCCCTACGAGCAGTACTTC.

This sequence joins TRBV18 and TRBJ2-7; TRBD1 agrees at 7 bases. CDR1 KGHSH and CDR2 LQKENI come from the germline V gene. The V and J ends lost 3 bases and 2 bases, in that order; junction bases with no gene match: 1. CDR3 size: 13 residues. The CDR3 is CASSPGTAYEQYF. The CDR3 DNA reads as TGTGCCAGCTCACCTGGGACAGCCTACGAGCAGTACTTC.

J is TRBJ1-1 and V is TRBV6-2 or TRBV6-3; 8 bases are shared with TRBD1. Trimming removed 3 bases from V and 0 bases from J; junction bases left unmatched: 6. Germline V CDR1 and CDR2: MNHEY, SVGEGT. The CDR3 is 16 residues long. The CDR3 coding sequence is TGTGCCAGCAGTTATCGGACAGGGCACATGAACACTGAAGCTTTCTTT. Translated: CASSYRTGHMNTEAFF.

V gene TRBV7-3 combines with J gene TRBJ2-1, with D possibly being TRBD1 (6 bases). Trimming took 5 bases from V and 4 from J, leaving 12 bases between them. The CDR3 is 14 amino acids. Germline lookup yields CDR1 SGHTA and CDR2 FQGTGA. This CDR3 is CASSAGALYNEQFF. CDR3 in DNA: TGTGCCAGCAGCGCAGGGGCTCTATACAATGAGCAGTTCTTC.

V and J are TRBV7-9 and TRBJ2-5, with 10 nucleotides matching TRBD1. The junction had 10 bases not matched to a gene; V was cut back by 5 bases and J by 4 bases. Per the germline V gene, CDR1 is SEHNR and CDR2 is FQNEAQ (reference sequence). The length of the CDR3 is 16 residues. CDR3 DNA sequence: TGTGCCAGCAGCCCCGGGACAGGGGTAGGGAGAGAGACCCAGTACTTC. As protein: CASSPGTGVGRETQYF.

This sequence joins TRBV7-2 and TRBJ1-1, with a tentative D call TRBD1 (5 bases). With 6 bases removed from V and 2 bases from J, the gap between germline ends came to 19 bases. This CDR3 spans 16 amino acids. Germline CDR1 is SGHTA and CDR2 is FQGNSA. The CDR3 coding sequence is TGTGCCAGCAGTCCCTGGAAGGGAGGGACTAACACTGAAGCTTTCTTT. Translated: CASSPWKGGTNTEAFF.

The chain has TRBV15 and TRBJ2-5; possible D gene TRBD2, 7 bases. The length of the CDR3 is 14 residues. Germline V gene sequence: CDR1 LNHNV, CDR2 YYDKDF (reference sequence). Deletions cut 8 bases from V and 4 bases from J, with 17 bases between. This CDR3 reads CATRVEGGRETQYF. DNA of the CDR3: TGTGCCACCCGGGTGGAGGGGGGGAGAGAGACCCAGTACTTC.

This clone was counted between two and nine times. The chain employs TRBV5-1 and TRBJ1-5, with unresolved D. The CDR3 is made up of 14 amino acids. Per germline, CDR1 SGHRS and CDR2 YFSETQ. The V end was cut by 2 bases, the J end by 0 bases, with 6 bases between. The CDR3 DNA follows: TGCGCCAGCAGCTTAGACACTAGCAATCAGCCCCAGCATTTT. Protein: CASSLDTSNQPQHF.

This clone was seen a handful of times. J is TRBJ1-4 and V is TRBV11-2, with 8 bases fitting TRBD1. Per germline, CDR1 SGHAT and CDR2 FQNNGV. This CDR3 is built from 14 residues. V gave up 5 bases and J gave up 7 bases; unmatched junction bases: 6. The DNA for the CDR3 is TGTGCCAGCAGCCCAGGGGGCGCGGGTGAAAAACTGTTTTTT. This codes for CASSPGGAGEKLFF.

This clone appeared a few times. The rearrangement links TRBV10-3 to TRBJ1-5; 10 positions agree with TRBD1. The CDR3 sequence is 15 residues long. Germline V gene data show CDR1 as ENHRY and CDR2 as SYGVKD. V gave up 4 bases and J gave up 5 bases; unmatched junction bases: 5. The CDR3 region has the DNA TGTGCCATCAGTGGACAGGGGGCTAGGGATCAGCCCCAGCATTTT. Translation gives CAISGQGARDQPQHF.

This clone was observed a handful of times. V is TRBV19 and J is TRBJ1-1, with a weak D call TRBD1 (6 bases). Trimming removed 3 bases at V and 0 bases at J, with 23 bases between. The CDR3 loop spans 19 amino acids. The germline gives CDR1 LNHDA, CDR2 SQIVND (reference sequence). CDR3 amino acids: CASSIRGTGMGAMNTEAFF. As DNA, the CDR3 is TGTGCCAGTAGTATCAGGGGCACAGGGATGGGGGCTATGAACACTGAAGCTTTCTTT.

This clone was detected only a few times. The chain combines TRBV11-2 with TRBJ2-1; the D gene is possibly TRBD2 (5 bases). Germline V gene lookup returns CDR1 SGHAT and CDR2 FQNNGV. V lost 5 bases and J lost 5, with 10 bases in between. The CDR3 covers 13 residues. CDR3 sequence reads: CASSPGLNNEQFF. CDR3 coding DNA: TGTGCCAGCAGCCCTGGACTGAACAATGAGCAGTTCTTC.

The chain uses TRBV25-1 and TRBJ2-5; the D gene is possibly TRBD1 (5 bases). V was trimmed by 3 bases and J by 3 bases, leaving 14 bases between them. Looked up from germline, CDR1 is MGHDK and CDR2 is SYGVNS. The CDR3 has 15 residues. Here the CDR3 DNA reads TGTGCCAGCAGTGACAGGGCAGGGATGAAAGAGACCCAGTACTTC. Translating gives CASSDRAGMKETQYF.

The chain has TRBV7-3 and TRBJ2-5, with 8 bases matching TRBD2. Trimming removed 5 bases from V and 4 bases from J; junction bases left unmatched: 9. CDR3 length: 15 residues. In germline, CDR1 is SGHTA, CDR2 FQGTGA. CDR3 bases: TGTGCCAGCAGCCCCACCGGGGGGGCCGGAGAGACCCAGTACTTC. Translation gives CASSPTGGAGETQYF.

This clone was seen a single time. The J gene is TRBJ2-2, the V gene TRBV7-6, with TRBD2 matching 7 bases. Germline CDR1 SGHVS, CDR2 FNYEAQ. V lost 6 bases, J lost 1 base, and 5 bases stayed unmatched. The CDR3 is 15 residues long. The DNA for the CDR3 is TGTGCCAGCAGGTCCGAGCGGGGGAACACCGGGGAGCTGTTTTTT. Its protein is CASRSERGNTGELFF.

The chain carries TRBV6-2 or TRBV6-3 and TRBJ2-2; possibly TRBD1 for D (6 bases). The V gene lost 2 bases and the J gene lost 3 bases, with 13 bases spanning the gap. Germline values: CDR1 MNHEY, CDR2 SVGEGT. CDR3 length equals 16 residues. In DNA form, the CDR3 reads TGTGCCAGCAGTTACGTGGGGGCGGGCGACACCGGGGAGCTGTTTTTT. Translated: CASSYVGAGDTGELFF.

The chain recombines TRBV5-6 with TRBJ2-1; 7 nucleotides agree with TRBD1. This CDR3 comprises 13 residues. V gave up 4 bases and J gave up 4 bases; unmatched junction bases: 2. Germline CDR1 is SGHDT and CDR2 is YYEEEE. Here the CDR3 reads CASSLDRYNEQFF. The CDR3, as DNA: TGTGCCAGCAGCCTGGACAGGTACAATGAGCAGTTCTTC. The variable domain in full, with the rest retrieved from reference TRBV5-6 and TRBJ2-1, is DAGVTQSPTHLIKTRGQQVTLRCSPKSGHDTVSWYQQALGQGPQFIFQYYEEEERQRGNFPDRFSGHQFPNYSSELNVNALLLGDSALYLCASSLDRYNEQFFGPGTRLTVL.

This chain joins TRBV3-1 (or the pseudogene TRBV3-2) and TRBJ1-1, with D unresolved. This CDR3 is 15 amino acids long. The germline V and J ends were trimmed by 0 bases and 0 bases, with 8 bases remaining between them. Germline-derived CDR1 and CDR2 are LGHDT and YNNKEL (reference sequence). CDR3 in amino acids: CASSQEGFMNTEAFF. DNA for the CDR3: TGTGCCAGCAGCCAAGAGGGCTTCATGAACACTGAAGCTTTCTTT.

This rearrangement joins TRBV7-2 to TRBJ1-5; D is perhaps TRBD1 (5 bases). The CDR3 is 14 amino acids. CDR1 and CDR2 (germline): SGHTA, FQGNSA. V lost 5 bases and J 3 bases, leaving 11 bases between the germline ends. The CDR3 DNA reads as TGTGCCAGCAGCCGGGCAGGGAACAATCAGCCCCAGCATTTT. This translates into CASSRAGNNQPQHF.

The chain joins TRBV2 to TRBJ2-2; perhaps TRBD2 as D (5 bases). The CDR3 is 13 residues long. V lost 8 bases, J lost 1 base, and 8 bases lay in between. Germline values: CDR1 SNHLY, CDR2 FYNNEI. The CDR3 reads CASRGLNTGELFF. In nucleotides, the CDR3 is TGTGCCAGCCGAGGGCTGAACACCGGGGAGCTGTTTTTT.

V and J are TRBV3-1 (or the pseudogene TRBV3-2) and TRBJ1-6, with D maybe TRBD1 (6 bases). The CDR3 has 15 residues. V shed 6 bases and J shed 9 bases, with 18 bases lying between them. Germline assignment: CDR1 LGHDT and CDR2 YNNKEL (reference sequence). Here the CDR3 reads CASRNAGGAGSPLHF. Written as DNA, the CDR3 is TGTGCCAGCAGGAATGCTGGGGGCGCGGGTTCACCCCTCCACTTT.